A selection of T cell receptor beta chains follows, all from one sample in a study of T cell responses to AZD1222 COVID-19 vaccine. Generated by immunoSEQ multiplex PCR, the TCRdb table keeps only in-frame clones and is missing some. The top ten hold 2% to 3% of the sample, which has about 120,000 clones, around 90% seen once. Sequencing used peripheral blood, obtained 28 days after the second AZD1222 dose. The receptors shown here come from an adult who received the AZD1222 COVID-19 vaccine. Each CDR3 is given with its conserved first and last residue. D genes are given only for firm matches. Clone size appears in some rows only: once, few, many, or a class for an expanded clone.

cdr3_nt	cdr3_aa	j_call	d_call	clone_size	v_call
TGTGCCAGCAGCCGCGGACAGGAGGTCAATGAAAAACTGTTTTTT	CASSRGQEVNEKLFF	TRBJ1-4	TRBD1	once	TRBV5-4
TGTGCCAGCAGCCAAATGGGTATAACCCGAACAGATACGCAGTATTTT	CASSQMGITRTDTQYF	TRBJ2-3	.	.	TRBV3-1/TRBV3-2
TGTGCCAGCTCACGTAGCGGGATGGGAGAGACCCAGTACTTC	CASSRSGMGETQYF	TRBJ2-5	TRBD2	few	TRBV18
TGTGCCAGCAGCTTGGAAAGGGTTGTTTATGGCTACACCTTC	CASSLERVVYGYTF	TRBJ1-2	.	.	TRBV5-8
TGTGCCAGCGGCTCCGGGACAGGGGCCGTCGGCCGGTACTTC	CASGSGTGAVGRYF	TRBJ2-5	TRBD1	.	TRBV28
TGCAGCGCCAGGACAGGCCGGAACACTGAAGCTTTCTTT	CSARTGRNTEAFF	TRBJ1-1	TRBD1	.	TRBV29-1
TGCGCCAGCAGCCAAGATCCCGACAGGGTTGTCTATGGCTACACCTTC	CASSQDPDRVVYGYTF	TRBJ1-2	TRBD1	.	TRBV4-3
TGTGCCAGCAGCCCGGGACAGGGGATAAACACCATATATTTT	CASSPGQGINTIYF	TRBJ1-3	TRBD1	.	TRBV6-6
TGCGCCAGCAGCCAACAGGGGGTGCACAATGAGCAGTTCTTC	CASSQQGVHNEQFF	TRBJ2-1	TRBD1	.	TRBV4-3
TGTGCCAGCAGCTTAGGTAGCGGGGGGACTTTAGACCCTTACGAGCAGTACTTC	CASSLGSGGTLDPYEQYF	TRBJ2-7	TRBD2	few	TRBV7-6
TGTGCCAGCAGCTTAGCGGGACAGGGTCTTGATGAGCAGTTCTTC	CASSLAGQGLDEQFF	TRBJ2-1	TRBD1	.	TRBV7-7
TGTGCCAGCTCATCCGACCCGGGACAGGCAACTAATGAAAAACTGTTTTTT	CASSSDPGQATNEKLFF	TRBJ1-4	TRBD1	.	TRBV18
TGTGCCAGCAGCTTGCGACGGGAACAAGAGACCCAGTACTTC	CASSLRREQETQYF	TRBJ2-5	.	.	TRBV5-4
TGCGCCAGCAGCTTGGCCGGGACAGGGGCCGCTGGCTACACCTTC	CASSLAGTGAAGYTF	TRBJ1-2	TRBD1	.	TRBV5-1
TGTGCCAGCAGCTTGGGGGACAGGGCTAACTATGGCTACACCTTC	CASSLGDRANYGYTF	TRBJ1-2	TRBD1	.	TRBV5-4
TGTGCCAGCAGCCTATTAGCGGGGGGCTCCTACGAGCAGTACTTC	CASSLLAGGSYEQYF	TRBJ2-7	TRBD2	.	TRBV4-2
TGTGCCAGCAGCACCGTAGGAGGGATCGCCTACGAGCAGTACTTC	CASSTVGGIAYEQYF	TRBJ2-7	.	.	TRBV28
TGTGCCAGTAGTGACCGGGTCAACACTGAAGCTTTCTTT	CASSDRVNTEAFF	TRBJ1-1	.	.	TRBV19
TGTGCCAGCAGCGACCCTGGGCAGGGAGTCTATGGCTACACCTTC	CASSDPGQGVYGYTF	TRBJ1-2	.	.	TRBV3-1/TRBV3-2
TGTGCCAGCAGCCAAACAGGGGGCCAAGGGGGCTACACCTTC	CASSQTGGQGGYTF	TRBJ1-2	TRBD1	.	TRBV7-3
TGCAGCGTTAAATGGGGGGGGCTCTGGGAGACCCAGTACTTC	CSVKWGGLWETQYF	TRBJ2-5	.	.	TRBV29-1
TGTGCCACGGGGTCCGATAATTCACCCCTCCACTTT	CATGSDNSPLHF	TRBJ1-6	.	.	TRBV15
TGTGCCAGTAGTTCCCGCCAGGTTAACAATGAGCAGTTCTTC	CASSSRQVNNEQFF	TRBJ2-1	.	few	TRBV19
TGCGCCAGCAGCCAAGAGCTGCCAGGGAAGAACACGCAGTATTTT	CASSQELPGKNTQYF	TRBJ2-3	.	.	TRBV4-3
TGTGCCAGCAGTGCACCCGGGAGTCAAGCGAACACTGAAGCTTTCTTT	CASSAPGSQANTEAFF	TRBJ1-1	.	few	TRBV2
TGCGCCAGCAGCCTGGGGCTCGGAGGGCAGTCCTATGGCTACACCTTC	CASSLGLGGQSYGYTF	TRBJ1-2	.	.	TRBV5-1
TGCAGCGTCCGCAGGACAGGGTGGAATTCACCCCTCCACTTT	CSVRRTGWNSPLHF	TRBJ1-6	TRBD1	.	TRBV29-1
TGCGCCAGCAGTCCGACCCAGGGGGAGAATGAAAAACTGTTTTTT	CASSPTQGENEKLFF	TRBJ1-4	TRBD1	.	TRBV5-1
TGTGCCAGCAGCGTTACAGGAAGCAATCAGCCCCAGCATTTT	CASSVTGSNQPQHF	TRBJ1-5	.	.	TRBV9
TGTGCCAGCAGCCCAAGGGTGGGCAGACAGAATTCACCCCTCCACTTT	CASSPRVGRQNSPLHF	TRBJ1-6	.	.	TRBV7-2
TGTGCCAGCAGCACAAGGAACTACGACTCTGGAAACACCATATATTTT	CASSTRNYDSGNTIYF	TRBJ1-3	.	.	TRBV7-9
TGTGCCAGCAGCAAAGATCGCCGGCAGGAGCGGGGGAAAGAGACCCAGTACTTC	CASSKDRRQERGKETQYF	TRBJ2-5	.	.	TRBV21-1
TGCGCCAGCAGCTCCGGGGCGGGGGTATACAATGAGCAGTTCTTC	CASSSGAGVYNEQFF	TRBJ2-1	TRBD2	.	TRBV5-1
TGCGCCAGCAGCCAAGATAGGGCTAGCGGGGGAAGACAGTTCTTC	CASSQDRASGGRQFF	TRBJ2-1	TRBD2	.	TRBV4-1
TGCAGCGTTGGAAGGACAGGGGTTAACTATGGCTACACCTTC	CSVGRTGVNYGYTF	TRBJ1-2	TRBD1	.	TRBV29-1
TGTGCCAGCAGTACGACAGGGGGGCGGCGGAACACTGAAGCTTTCTTT	CASSTTGGRRNTEAFF	TRBJ1-1	TRBD1	.	TRBV27
TGTGCCAGTAGTATTGTGGAGGGGCGTCAGCCCCAGCATTTT	CASSIVEGRQPQHF	TRBJ1-5	.	.	TRBV19
TGTGCCAGCAGTCTTCTATGGGCCGGAACCCCCGATGAGCAGTTCTTC	CASSLLWAGTPDEQFF	TRBJ2-1	.	.	TRBV7-2
TGTGCCAGCAGCCCGCCCCAGGGGAACACTGAAGCTTTCTTT	CASSPPQGNTEAFF	TRBJ1-1	.	.	TRBV6-5
TGCAGTGCTAGTCTGCAGGGATACCACTATGGCTACACCTTC	CSASLQGYHYGYTF	TRBJ1-2	.	once	TRBV20-1
TGTGCCACCAGCCGTGACAGGGGGCGCGGGAATGAGCAGTTCTTC	CATSRDRGRGNEQFF	TRBJ2-1	TRBD1	.	TRBV15
TGTGCCAGCAGCCCCAGGCCCGACAGGATAAGCAATCAGCCCCAGCATTTT	CASSPRPDRISNQPQHF	TRBJ1-5	.	.	TRBV7-2